The 21 T cell receptor beta chains listed next were all sequenced from one sample in a study of blood T cell repertoires in COVID-19. Produced via immunoSEQ multiplex PCR; TCRdb's table is partial and in-frame only. The sample lists hundreds of thousands of clones; roughly 86% were seen once. Source material: peripheral blood. The receptor source for this set is a woman between 25 and 40 years old who had recovered from COVID-19.

Only a few counts were recorded for this clone. The chain combines TRBV30 with TRBJ1-1, with D possibly matching TRBD1 (5 bases). With 1 base removed from V and 5 bases from J, the gap between germline ends came to 11 bases. There are 13 residues in the CDR3. Germline V CDR1 and CDR2: GTSNPN, SVGIG (reference sequence). The DNA of the CDR3 is TGTGCCTGGAGTGGTGCGGGGGGAACTGAAGCTTTCTTT. Translating it yields CAWSGAGGTEAFF.

This chain uses TRBV5-1 with TRBJ2-5; TRBD1 agrees at 8 bases. This CDR3 contains 16 residues. The germline CDR1 and CDR2 sequences are SGHRS and YFSETQ. J gave up 5 bases and V 4 bases, and 13 bases lay outside the gene matches. CDR3: CASSAQATGVGETQYF. The CDR3 DNA reads TGCGCCAGCAGCGCCCAGGCGACAGGGGTTGGCGAGACCCAGTACTTC.

The V and J genes are TRBV4-3 and TRBJ2-5, with D hard to call. The CDR3 runs to 14 residues. Trimming removed 0 bases at V and 4 bases at J, with 9 bases between. Germline V gene data show CDR1 as LGHNA and CDR2 as YSLEER. The CDR3, as DNA: TGCGCCAGCAGCCAAGATTCCTCGCGAGAGACCCAGTACTTC. Encoded protein: CASSQDSSRETQYF.

The chain carries TRBV14 and TRBJ2-3; 9 positions match TRBD2. Germline-derived CDR1 and CDR2 are SGHDN and FVKESK. The CDR3 has 17 residues. Losses at the gene ends were 0 bases for V and 2 bases for J; bases not matched to a gene: 6. In DNA form, the CDR3 reads TGTGCCAGCAGCCAAGATAAAGGGACTAGCATCACAGATACGCAGTATTTT. This translates into CASSQDKGTSITDTQYF.

The J gene is TRBJ2-4, the V gene TRBV27; 15 bases line up with TRBD2. Trimming cost V 5 bases and J 1 base; bases outside gene matches: 6. The CDR3 is 18 residues long. The germline V gene encodes CDR1 MNHEY and CDR2 SMNVEV (reference sequence). CDR3 loop: CASSPTGTSGGAKNIQYF. The CDR3 DNA reads as TGTGCCAGCAGTCCAACCGGGACTAGCGGGGGGGCCAAAAACATTCAGTACTTC.

This rearrangement joins TRBV29-1 to TRBJ1-5, with TRBD1 as a possible D gene (5 bases). The CDR3 length is 15 residues. Between the trimmed V and J ends, which lost 4 bases and 2 bases, there was a span of 15 bases. Germline V lookup: CDR1 SQVTM, CDR2 ANQGSEA. This CDR3 reads CSVGEGRAGNQPQHF. The CDR3 DNA sequence: TGCAGCGTTGGAGAGGGCAGGGCCGGCAATCAGCCCCAGCATTTT.

The chain joins TRBV6-5 to TRBJ2-7; 7 nucleotides align to TRBD1. This CDR3 is built from 14 residues. V shed 1 base, J shed 5 bases, and the junction held 5 bases outside the gene matches. CDR1 MNHEY and CDR2 SVGAGI come from the germline V gene. CDR3 sequence: CASSYFQGVNEQYF. The CDR3 DNA is TGTGCCAGCAGTTACTTTCAGGGGGTCAACGAGCAGTACTTC.

The rearrangement links TRBV7-2 to TRBJ1-1, with D possibly being TRBD1 (5 bases). V was clipped by 1 base and J by 5 bases, with 17 bases between them. Germline CDR1 SGHTA, CDR2 FQGNSA. The CDR3 covers 16 residues. The CDR3 spells CASSLELGTGLTEAFF. DNA for the CDR3: TGTGCCAGCAGCTTAGAGCTCGGTACAGGTTTGACTGAAGCTTTCTTT.

This chain uses TRBV5-4 with TRBJ2-3; a weak D match, TRBD2 (6 bases). CDR1 and CDR2 (germline): SGHNT, YYREEE (reference sequence). The CDR3 length is 14 residues. V lost 2 bases to trimming and J lost 5 bases, with 12 bases between them. In DNA, the CDR3 is TGTGCCAGCAGCTTTGGAGGGCCCAGAGATACGCAGTATTTT. This codes for CASSFGGPRDTQYF.

The chain couples TRBV19 to TRBJ2-4; 8 bases align to TRBD2. Germline V gene data show CDR1 as LNHDA and CDR2 as SQIVND (reference sequence). CDR3 size: 12 residues. Trimming removed 8 bases from V and 9 bases from J; junction bases left unmatched: 6. The CDR3 sequence is CASASGTSIQYF. The DNA for the CDR3 is TGTGCCAGTGCCTCCGGGACTAGCATTCAGTACTTC.

V is TRBV5-6 and J is TRBJ2-2, with 11 positions matching TRBD2. CDR1 is SGHDT, CDR2 YYEEEE, per germline. The CDR3 covers 16 residues. V shed 2 bases, J shed 4 bases, and the junction held 4 bases outside the gene matches. DNA for the CDR3: TGTGCCAGCAGCTTAGCACTAGCGGGAGCCACCGGGGAGCTGTTTTTT. Residues: CASSLALAGATGELFF.

The chain couples TRBV19 to TRBJ1-1; possibly TRBD1 for D (5 bases). The CDR3 runs 14 residues. Trimming stripped 3 bases from V and 4 bases from J, with 12 bases between. CDR1 is LNHDA, CDR2 SQIVND, per germline (reference sequence). CDR3 protein: CASSISTVGTEAFF. CDR3 nucleotide sequence: TGTGCCAGTAGTATCTCGACAGTAGGCACTGAAGCTTTCTTT.

The chain recombines TRBV6-5 with TRBJ2-7, with TRBD1 as a possible D gene (5 bases). The CDR3 consists of 13 residues. Trimming took off 4 bases at V and 6 bases at J, with 13 bases between the two ends. Germline loops: CDR1 MNHEY, CDR2 SVGAGI. The CDR3 DNA reads as TGTGCCAGCAGTTTACTTAGGGGCACCGAGCAGTACTTC. Translating it yields CASSLLRGTEQYF.

The V and J genes are TRBV14 and TRBJ2-2, with 10 bases that match TRBD2. The CDR3 has 18 amino acids. The germline gives CDR1 SGHDN, CDR2 FVKESK. Unmatched junction bases numbered 6, after V lost 0 bases and J lost 2 bases. The CDR3 loop reads CASSQDLGTSDNTGELFF. In DNA, the CDR3 is TGTGCCAGCAGCCAAGATCTAGGGACTAGCGACAACACCGGGGAGCTGTTTTTT. The whole variable domain, filled in from reference TRBV14 and TRBJ2-2, reads EAGVTQFPSHSVIEKGQTVTLRCDPISGHDNLYWYRRVMGKEIKFLLHFVKESKQDESGMPNNRFLAERTGGTYSTLKVQPAELEDSGVYFCASSQDLGTSDNTGELFFGEGSRLTVL.

CDR3 DNA: TGTGCCAGCAGCTTAGATCCGGGGGTAAACTACGAGCAGTACTTC. Amino acid sequence: CASSLDPGVNYEQYF. The rearrangement joins TRBV11-2 to TRBJ2-7, with a possible D match to TRBD2 (6 bases). Germline assignment: CDR1 SGHAT and CDR2 FQNNGV. The CDR3 is made up of 15 amino acids. Trimming removed 0 bases at V and 3 bases at J, with 12 bases between.

This clone has a handful of counts. J is TRBJ1-1 and V is TRBV2, with D unclear. The CDR3 extends over 14 amino acids. V dropped 6 bases and J dropped 0 bases, with 11 bases sitting between them. Germline V lookup: CDR1 SNHLY, CDR2 FYNNEI. CDR3 coding DNA: TGTGCCAGCAGCCCCGACACCTTGAACACTGAAGCTTTCTTT. It encodes CASSPDTLNTEAFF.

The chain is built from TRBV7-3 and TRBJ1-2, with 10 bases aligning to TRBD1. Trimming cost V 5 bases and J 3 bases; bases outside gene matches: 3. The CDR3 has 14 amino acids. CDR1 is SGHTA and CDR2 is FQGTGA in the germline V gene. The CDR3 bases are TGTGCCAGCAGCCCAGGACAGGGGGACTATGGCTACACCTTC. Protein sequence: CASSPGQGDYGYTF.

CDR3 loop: CASSPLGRKISGELFF. The CDR3 DNA reads TGCGCCAGCAGCCCATTAGGGAGGAAGATCTCCGGGGAGCTGTTTTTT. The chain recombines TRBV4-1 with TRBJ2-2; D perhaps matches TRBD2 (6 bases). The length of the CDR3 is 16 residues. Trimming stripped 4 bases from V and 6 bases from J, with 18 bases between. In germline, CDR1 is MGHRA, CDR2 YSYEKL.

This CDR3 is CARSPDRGGDERDNEQFF. For the CDR3, the DNA is TGTGCCAGAAGCCCAGACCGCGGAGGAGACGAAAGGGACAATGAGCAGTTCTTC. V usage is TRBV5-3 and J usage is TRBJ2-1; tentative D call: TRBD2 (5 bases). TRBV5-3 is labeled an ORF, and its function is uncertain. This CDR3 has 18 amino acids. Between the trimmed V and J ends, which lost 4 bases and 5 bases, there was a span of 25 bases.

The V gene is TRBV18, the J gene TRBJ1-6; 7 positions agree with TRBD1. V lost 6 bases and J lost 5; bases outside the gene matches: 4. CDR1 is KGHSH and CDR2 is LQKENI in the germline V gene. The CDR3 contains 14 residues. The CDR3 DNA follows: TGTGCCAGCTCGGGGACAGCCGATAATTCACCCCTCCACTTT. It yields the protein CASSGTADNSPLHF.

This rearrangement joins TRBV30 to TRBJ1-5, with D tentatively TRBD1 (5 bases). The germline CDR1 and CDR2 sequences are GTSNPN and SVGIG (reference sequence). The V and J ends lost 4 bases and 5 bases respectively, with 12 bases between them. CDR3 length: 13 residues. CDR3 residues: CAWTRQRDQPQHF. CDR3 nucleotides: TGTGCCTGGACTCGACAGAGAGATCAGCCCCAGCATTTT.